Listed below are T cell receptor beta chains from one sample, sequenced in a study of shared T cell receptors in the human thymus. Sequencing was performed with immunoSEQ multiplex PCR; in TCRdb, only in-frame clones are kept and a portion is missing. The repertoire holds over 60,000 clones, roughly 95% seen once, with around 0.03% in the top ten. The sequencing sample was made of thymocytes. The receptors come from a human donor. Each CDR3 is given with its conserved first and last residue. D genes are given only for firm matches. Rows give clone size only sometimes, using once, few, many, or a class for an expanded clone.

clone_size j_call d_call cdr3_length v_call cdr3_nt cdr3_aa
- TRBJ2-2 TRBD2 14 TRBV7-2 TGTGCCAGCAGCTGCGGGGGGGAATCCGGGGAGCTGTTTTTT CASSCGGESGELFF
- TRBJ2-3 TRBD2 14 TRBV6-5 TGTGCCAGCCGGGGGGGCCTTGTCACAGATACGCAGTATTTT CASRGGLVTDTQYF
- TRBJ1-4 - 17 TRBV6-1 TGTGCCAGCAGTGTAAAGGGGGTTCCTGCAACTAATGAAAAACTGTTTTTT CASSVKGVPATNEKLFF
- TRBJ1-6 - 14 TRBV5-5 TGTGCCAGCAGCTTGGACAGGGTAGTATCACCCCTCCACTTT CASSLDRVVSPLHF
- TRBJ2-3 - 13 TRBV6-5 TGTGCCAGCTTCCCCCGGGAAACAGATACGCAGTATTTT CASFPRETDTQYF
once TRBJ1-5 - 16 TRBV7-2 TGTGCCAGCAGCTTAGCGGGGCAGAGTAGCAATCAGCCCCAGCATTTT CASSLAGQSSNQPQHF
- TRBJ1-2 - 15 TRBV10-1 TGCGCCAGCAGTGAGGCGAACAGGCTGAGTGATGGCTACACCTTC CASSEANRLSDGYTF
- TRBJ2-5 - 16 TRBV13 TGTGCCAGCAGCTCCCCCGGGACCTACCAGTTGGAGACCCAGTACTTC CASSSPGTYQLETQYF
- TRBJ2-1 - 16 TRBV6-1 TGTGCCAGCAGTGAAGCTAGCCAGGAATTGATCAATGAGCAGTTCTTC CASSEASQELINEQFF
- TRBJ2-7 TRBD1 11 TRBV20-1 TGCAGTGCTGAGGGGGCTTACGAGCAGTACTTC CSAEGAYEQYF
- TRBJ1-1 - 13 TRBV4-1 TGCGCCAGCAGCCAAGATTCCCTTCGTGAAGCTTTCTTT CASSQDSLREAFF
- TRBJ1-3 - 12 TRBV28 TGTGCCAGCAAGCAGTCGGGAAACACCATATATTTT CASKQSGNTIYF
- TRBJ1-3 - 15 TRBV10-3 TGTGCCATCAGTGACCTCAGAGGACCCGGAAACACCATATATTTT CAISDLRGPGNTIYF
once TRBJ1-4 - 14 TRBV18 TGTGCCAGCTCACCACCAGAACGGTATGAAAAACTGTTTTTT CASSPPERYEKLFF
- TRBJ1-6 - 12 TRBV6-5 TGTGCCAGCAGTTACTCTCCCGGACCCCTCCACTTT CASSYSPGPLHF
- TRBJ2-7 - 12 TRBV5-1 TGCGCCAGCAGCAAGTCCCCCTACGAGCAGTACTTC CASSKSPYEQYF
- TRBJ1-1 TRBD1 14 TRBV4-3 TGCGCCAGCAGTCAGGGGGCGCAGGGCACTGAAGCTTTCTTT CASSQGAQGTEAFF
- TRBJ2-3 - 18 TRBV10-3 TGTGCCATCAGTGAGCCACTCCTACAGGGTTTAGACACAGATACGCAGTATTTT CAISEPLLQGLDTDTQYF
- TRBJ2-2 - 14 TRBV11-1 TGTGCCAGCAGCCTAATGCTGTACACCGGGGAGCTGTTTTTT CASSLMLYTGELFF
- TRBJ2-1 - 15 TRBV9 TGTGCCAGCAGCGTGGGATCAGAGGTTAATTTTTGGCAGTTCTTC CASSVGSEVNFWQFF
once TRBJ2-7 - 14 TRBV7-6 TGTGCCAGCAGCTTCCCTCTAGGGGGCTACGAGCAGTACTTC CASSFPLGGYEQYF
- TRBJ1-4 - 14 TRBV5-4 TGTGCCAGCAGTAACACTGCAACTAATGAAAAACTGTTTTTT CASSNTATNEKLFF
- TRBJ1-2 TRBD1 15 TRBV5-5 TGTGCCAGCAGCTTGGGGGCACAGGGGGAAAATGGCTACACCTTC CASSLGAQGENGYTF
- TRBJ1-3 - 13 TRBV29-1 TGCAGCGTTGGTTGCGAAACTGGAAACACCATATATTTT CSVGCETGNTIYF
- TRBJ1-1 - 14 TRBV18 TGTGCCAGCTCACGAGGACGTATGGGGACTGAAGCTTTCTTT CASSRGRMGTEAFF
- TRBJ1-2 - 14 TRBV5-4 TGTGCCAGCAGCTCGGAAGGGGGGAACTATGGCTACACCTTC CASSSEGGNYGYTF
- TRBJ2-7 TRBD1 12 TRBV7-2 TGTGCCAGCAGCTGGGACAGGTACGAGCAGTACTTC CASSWDRYEQYF
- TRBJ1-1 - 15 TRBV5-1 TGCGCCAGCAGCTCTGGGGGGGCGATGAACACTGAAGCTTTCTTT CASSSGGAMNTEAFF
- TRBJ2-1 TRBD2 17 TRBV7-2 TGTGCCAGCAGCTTAGCGATTGGCGGGGGGGTATACAATGAGCAGTTCTTC CASSLAIGGGVYNEQFF
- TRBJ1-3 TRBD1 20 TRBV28 TGTGCCAGCACCCGTAGCCAAAGGACAGGGGCGCCCAACTCTGGAAACACCATATATTTT CASTRSQRTGAPNSGNTIYF
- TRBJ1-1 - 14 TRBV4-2 TGTGCCAGCAGCCAAGATTCAGGGAACACTGAAGCTTTCTTT CASSQDSGNTEAFF
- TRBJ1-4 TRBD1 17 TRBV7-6 TGTGCCAGCAGCTTAGGAGGGGGGACAGGGTTGAATGAAAAACTGTTTTTT CASSLGGGTGLNEKLFF
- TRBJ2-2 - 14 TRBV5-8 TGTGCCAGCAGCTTGGGACAGAACACCGGGGAGCTGTTTTTT CASSLGQNTGELFF
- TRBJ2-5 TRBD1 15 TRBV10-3 TGTGCCATCAGTGAAGAATGGGGACAGTTGGAGACCCAGTACTTC CAISEEWGQLETQYF
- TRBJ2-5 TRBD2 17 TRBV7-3 TGTGCCAGCAGCCCCGGGGTAGCGGGGGACCTCCAAGAGACCCAGTACTTC CASSPGVAGDLQETQYF
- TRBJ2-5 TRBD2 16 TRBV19 TGTGCCAGTAGTCTAAGACTAGCGGGGGGTTTGGGGACCCAGTACTTC CASSLRLAGGLGTQYF